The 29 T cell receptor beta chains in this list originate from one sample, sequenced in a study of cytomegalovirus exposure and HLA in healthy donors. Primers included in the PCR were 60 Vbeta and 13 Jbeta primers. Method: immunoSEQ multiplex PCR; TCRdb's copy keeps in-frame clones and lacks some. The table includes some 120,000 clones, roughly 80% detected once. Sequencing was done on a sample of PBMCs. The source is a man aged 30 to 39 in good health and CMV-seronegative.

The CDR3 reads CAISRGGLGNTIYF. The CDR3 coding sequence is TGTGCCATTTCCCGAGGAGGGTTAGGAAACACCATATATTTT. The genes are TRBV10-3 and TRBJ1-3; D gene ambiguous. The CDR3 runs 14 residues. In germline, CDR1 is ENHRY, CDR2 SYGVKD. V lost 9 bases to trimming and J lost 4 bases, with 16 bases between them.

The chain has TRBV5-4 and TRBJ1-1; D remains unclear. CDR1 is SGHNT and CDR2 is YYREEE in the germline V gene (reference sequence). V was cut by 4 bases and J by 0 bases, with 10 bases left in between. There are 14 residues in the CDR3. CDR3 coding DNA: TGTGCCAGCAGCGCCCGACTGATGAACACTGAAGCTTTCTTT. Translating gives CASSARLMNTEAFF.

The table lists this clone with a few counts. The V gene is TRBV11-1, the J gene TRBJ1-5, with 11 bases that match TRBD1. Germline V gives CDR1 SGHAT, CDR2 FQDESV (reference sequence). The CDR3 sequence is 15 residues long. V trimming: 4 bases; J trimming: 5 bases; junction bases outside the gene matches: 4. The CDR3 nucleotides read TGTGCCAGCAGCTCCGGGACAGGGGGGGATCAGCCCCAGCATTTT. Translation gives CASSSGTGGDQPQHF.

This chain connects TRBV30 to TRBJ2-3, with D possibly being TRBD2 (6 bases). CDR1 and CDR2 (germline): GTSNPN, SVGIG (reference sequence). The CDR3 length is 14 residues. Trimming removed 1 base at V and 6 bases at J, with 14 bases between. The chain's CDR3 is CAWSGGLSSDTQYF. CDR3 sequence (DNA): TGTGCCTGGAGTGGAGGACTATCTTCGGATACGCAGTATTTT.

The CDR3 DNA sequence: TGTGCCAGCAGCTGGGGACAGGGCGCGTACGAGCAGTACTTC. Translated, it gives CASSWGQGAYEQYF. The V and J genes are TRBV11-3 and TRBJ2-7, with 9 bases lining up with TRBD1. Per the germline V gene, CDR1 is SGHNT and CDR2 is YENEEA. V trimming: 4 bases; J trimming: 4 bases; junction bases outside the gene matches: 5. This CDR3 comprises 14 residues.

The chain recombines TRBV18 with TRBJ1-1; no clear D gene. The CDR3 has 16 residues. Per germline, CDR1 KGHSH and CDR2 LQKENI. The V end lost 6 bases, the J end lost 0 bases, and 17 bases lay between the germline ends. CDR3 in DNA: TGTGCCAGCTCCATTAAAGTTGGGCCCATGAACACTGAAGCTTTCTTT. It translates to CASSIKVGPMNTEAFF.

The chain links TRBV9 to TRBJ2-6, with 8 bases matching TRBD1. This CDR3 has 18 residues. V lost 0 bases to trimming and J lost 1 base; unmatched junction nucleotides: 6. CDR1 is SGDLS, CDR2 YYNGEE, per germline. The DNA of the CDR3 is TGTGCCAGCAGCGTAGAGGGGACAGGAGGTTCTGGGGCCAACGTCCTGACTTTC. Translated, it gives CASSVEGTGGSGANVLTF.

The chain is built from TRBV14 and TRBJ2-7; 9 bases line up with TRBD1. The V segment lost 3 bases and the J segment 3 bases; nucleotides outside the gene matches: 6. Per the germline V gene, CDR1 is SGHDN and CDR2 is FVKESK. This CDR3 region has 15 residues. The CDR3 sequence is CASSHPGQGVYEQYF. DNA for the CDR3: TGTGCCAGCAGCCACCCGGGACAGGGAGTCTACGAGCAGTACTTC.

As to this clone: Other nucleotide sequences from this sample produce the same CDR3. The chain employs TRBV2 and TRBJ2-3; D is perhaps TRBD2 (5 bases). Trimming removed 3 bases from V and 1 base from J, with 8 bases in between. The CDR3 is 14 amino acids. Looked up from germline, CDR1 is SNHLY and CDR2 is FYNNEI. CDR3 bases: TGTGCCAGCAGTGAGGGAGCCGGCACAGATACGCAGTATTTT. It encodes CASSEGAGTDTQYF.

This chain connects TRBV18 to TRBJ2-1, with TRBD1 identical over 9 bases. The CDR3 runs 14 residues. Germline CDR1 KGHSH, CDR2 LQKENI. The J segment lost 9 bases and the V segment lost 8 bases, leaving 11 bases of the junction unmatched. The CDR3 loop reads CASHRDRVKIEQFF. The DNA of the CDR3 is TGTGCCAGCCACCGGGACAGGGTAAAAATTGAGCAGTTCTTC.

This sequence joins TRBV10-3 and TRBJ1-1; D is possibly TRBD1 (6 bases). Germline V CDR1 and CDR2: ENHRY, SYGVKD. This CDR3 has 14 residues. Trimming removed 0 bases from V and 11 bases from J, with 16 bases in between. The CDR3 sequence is CAISESNRQVSAFF. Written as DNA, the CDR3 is TGTGCCATCAGTGAGTCGAATAGACAGGTGAGCGCTTTCTTT.

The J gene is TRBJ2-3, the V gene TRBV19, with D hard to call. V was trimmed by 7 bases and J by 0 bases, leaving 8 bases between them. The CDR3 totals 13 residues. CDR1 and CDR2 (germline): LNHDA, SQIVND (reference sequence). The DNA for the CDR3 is TGTGCCAGTAAAACAGCTAGCACAGATACGCAGTATTTT. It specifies CASKTASTDTQYF.

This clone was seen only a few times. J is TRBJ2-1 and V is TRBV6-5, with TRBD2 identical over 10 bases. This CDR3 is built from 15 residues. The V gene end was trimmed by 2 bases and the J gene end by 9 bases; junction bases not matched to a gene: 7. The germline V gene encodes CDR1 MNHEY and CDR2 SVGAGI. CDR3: CASSYASGRAVEQFF. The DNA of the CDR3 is TGTGCCAGCAGTTACGCAAGCGGGAGGGCCGTTGAGCAGTTCTTC.

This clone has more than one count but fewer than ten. The CDR3 sequence is CASSEQGYGQPQHF. DNA for the CDR3: TGTGCCAGCAGTGAGCAGGGGTACGGCCAGCCCCAGCATTTT. The chain couples TRBV2 to TRBJ1-5, with a possible D match to TRBD1 (6 bases). From germline, CDR1 is SNHLY and CDR2 FYNNEI. The CDR3 contains 14 residues. The ends were cut back, 3 bases at V and 7 bases at J, with 13 bases in the middle.

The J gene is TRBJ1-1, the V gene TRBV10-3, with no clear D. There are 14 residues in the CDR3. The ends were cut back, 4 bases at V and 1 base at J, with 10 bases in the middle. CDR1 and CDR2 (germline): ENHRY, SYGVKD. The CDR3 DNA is TGTGCCATCAGTGGCACAGCCTCGAACACTGAAGCTTTCTTT. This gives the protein CAISGTASNTEAFF.

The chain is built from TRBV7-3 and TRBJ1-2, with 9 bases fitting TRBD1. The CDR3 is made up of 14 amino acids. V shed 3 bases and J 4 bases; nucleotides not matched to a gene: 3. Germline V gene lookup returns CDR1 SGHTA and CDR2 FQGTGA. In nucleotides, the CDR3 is TGTGCCAGCAGCTTGGACAGGGGCCCCTATGGCTACACCTTC. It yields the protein CASSLDRGPYGYTF.

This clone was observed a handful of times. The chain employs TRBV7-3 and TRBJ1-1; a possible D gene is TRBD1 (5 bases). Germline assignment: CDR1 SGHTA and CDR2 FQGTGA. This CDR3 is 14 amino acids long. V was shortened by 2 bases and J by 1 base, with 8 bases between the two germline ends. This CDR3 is CASSLGHENTEAFF. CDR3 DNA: TGTGCCAGCAGCTTAGGACACGAGAACACTGAAGCTTTCTTT.

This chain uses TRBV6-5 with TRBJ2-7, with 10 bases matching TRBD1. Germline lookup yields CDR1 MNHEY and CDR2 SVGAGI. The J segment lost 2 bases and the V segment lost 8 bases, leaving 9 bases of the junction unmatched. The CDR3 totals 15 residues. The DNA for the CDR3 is TGTGCCAGCGGAGACGGGACAGGGGACACCTACGAGCAGTACTTC. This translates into CASGDGTGDTYEQYF.

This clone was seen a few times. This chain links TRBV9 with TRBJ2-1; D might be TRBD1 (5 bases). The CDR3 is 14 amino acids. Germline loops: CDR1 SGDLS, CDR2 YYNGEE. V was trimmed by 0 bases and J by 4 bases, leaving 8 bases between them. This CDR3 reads CASSVAAGYNEQFF. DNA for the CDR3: TGTGCCAGCAGCGTAGCGGCAGGGTACAATGAGCAGTTCTTC. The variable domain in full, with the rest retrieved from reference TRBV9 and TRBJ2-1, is DSGVTQTPKHLITATGQRVTLRCSPRSGDLSVYWYQQSLDQGLQFLIQYYNGEERAKGNILERFSAQQFPDLHSELNLSSLELGDSALYFCASSVAAGYNEQFFGPGTRLTVL.

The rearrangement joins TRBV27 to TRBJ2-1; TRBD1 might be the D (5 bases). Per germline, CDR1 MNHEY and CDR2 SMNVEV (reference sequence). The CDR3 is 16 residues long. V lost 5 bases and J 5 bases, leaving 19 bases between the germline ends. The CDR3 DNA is TGTGCCAGCAGTCCGAGACAGCTTACGATACACAATGAGCAGTTCTTC. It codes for CASSPRQLTIHNEQFF.

CDR3 loop: CASSPRGENGYTF. CDR3 nucleotide sequence: TGTGCCAGCAGTCCCAGGGGTGAAAATGGCTACACCTTC. The chain links TRBV28 to TRBJ1-2; D is perhaps TRBD1 (6 bases). V dropped 5 bases and J dropped 6 bases, with 13 bases sitting between them. This CDR3 contains 13 residues. Germline V lookup: CDR1 MDHEN, CDR2 SYDVKM.

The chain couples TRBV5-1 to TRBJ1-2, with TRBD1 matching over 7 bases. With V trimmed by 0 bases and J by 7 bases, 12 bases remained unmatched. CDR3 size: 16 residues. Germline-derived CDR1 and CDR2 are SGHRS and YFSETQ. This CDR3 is CASSLDRGGPPGGYTF. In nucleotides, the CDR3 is TGCGCCAGCAGCTTGGACAGGGGAGGCCCCCCAGGTGGCTACACCTTC.

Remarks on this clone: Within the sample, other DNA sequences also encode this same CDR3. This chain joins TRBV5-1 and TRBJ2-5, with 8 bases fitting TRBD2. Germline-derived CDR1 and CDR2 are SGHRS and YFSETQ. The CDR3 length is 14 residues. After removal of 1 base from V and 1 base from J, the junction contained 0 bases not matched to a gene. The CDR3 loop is CASSLSGGQETQYF. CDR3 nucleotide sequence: TGCGCCAGCAGCTTGAGCGGGGGCCAAGAGACCCAGTACTTC. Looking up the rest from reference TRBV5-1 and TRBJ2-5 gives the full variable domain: KAGVTQTPRYLIKTRGQQVTLSCSPISGHRSVSWYQQTPGQGLQFLFEYFSETQRNKGNFPGRFSGRQFSNSRSEMNVSTLELGDSALYLCASSLSGGQETQYFGPGTRLLVL.

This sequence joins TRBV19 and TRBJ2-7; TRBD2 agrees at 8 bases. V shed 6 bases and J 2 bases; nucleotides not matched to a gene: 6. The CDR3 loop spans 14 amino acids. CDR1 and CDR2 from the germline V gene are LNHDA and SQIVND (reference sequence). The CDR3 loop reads CASRERESAYEQYF. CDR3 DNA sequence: TGTGCCAGTAGAGAGCGGGAGTCCGCCTACGAGCAGTACTTC.

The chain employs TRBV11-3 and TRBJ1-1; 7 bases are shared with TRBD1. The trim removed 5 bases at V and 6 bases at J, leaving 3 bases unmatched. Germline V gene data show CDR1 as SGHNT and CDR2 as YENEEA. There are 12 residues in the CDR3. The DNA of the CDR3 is TGTGCCAGCAGCCTAGGGGGCCCTGAAGCTTTCTTT. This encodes CASSLGGPEAFF.

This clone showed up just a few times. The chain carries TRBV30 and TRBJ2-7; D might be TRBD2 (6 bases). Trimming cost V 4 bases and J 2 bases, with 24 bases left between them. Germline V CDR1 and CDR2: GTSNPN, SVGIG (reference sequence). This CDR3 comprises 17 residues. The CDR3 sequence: CAWIPGGRAPPAYEQYF. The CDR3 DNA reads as TGTGCCTGGATCCCCGGGGGTCGGGCCCCACCGGCCTACGAGCAGTACTTC.

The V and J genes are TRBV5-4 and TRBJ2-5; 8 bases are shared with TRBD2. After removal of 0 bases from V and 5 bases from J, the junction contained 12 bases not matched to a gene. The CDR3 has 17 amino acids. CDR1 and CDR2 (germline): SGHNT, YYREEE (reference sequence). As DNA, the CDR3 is TGTGCCAGCAGCTTGGCTCCCACGCGGCGGGAGGAGGAGACCCAGTACTTC. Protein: CASSLAPTRREEETQYF. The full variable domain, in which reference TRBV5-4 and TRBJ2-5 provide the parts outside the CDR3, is ETGVTQSPTHLIKTRGQQVTLRCSSQSGHNTVSWYQQALGQGPQFIFQYYREEENGRGNFPPRFSGLQFPNYSSELNVNALELDDSALYLCASSLAPTRREEETQYFGPGTRLLVL.

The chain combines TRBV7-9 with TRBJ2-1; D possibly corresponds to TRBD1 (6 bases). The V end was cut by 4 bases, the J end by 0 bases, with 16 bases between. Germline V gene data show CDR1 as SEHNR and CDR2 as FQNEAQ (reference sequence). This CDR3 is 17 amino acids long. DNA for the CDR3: TGTGCCAGCAGCTCCCCTCTTAAGACAGGCTCCTACAATGAGCAGTTCTTC. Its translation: CASSSPLKTGSYNEQFF.

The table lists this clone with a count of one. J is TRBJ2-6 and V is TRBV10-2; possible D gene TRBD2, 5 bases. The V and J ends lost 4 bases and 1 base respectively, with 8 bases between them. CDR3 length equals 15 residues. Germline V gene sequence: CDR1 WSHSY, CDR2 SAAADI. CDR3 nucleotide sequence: TGCGCCAGCAGTGTCGGGGATTCTGGGGCCAACGTCCTGACTTTC. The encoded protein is CASSVGDSGANVLTF.